This paragraph covers one T cell receptor beta chain sequence. Antigen unknown. Trimming removed 1 base from V and 0 bases from J; junction bases left unmatched: 0. Germline-derived CDR1 and CDR2 are SGHNT and YENEEA. The CDR3 is 14 residues long. These data come from a study of human versus mouse CDR3 diversity and MHC coevolution. Findings of the study overall: Among all groups, two of three human donors showed least clonal inequality. iCHAO1 estimated the human TCR beta repertoire at around 1.5 million clonotypes.

The protocol was immunoSEQ multiplex PCR, while the TCRdb copy is restricted to in-frame clones and leaves out a portion. Of roughly 86,000 clones in the sample, approximately 92% were seen once. What was sequenced was naive CD4+ T cells from blood. As for subset: CD45RO-negative CD62L-positive naive CD4 T cells. The TCR originated in a person between 25 and 70 years old in good health. V gene TRBV11-3 combines with J gene TRBJ2-7; 7 bases match TRBD2. DNA for the CDR3: TGTGCCAGCAGCTTAGGCGGGAGCTCCTACGAGCAGTACTTC. Protein product: CASSLGGSSYEQYF.